This TCR beta chain came from a study of blood T cell repertoires in COVID-19. Study in general: In each case, the material was cDNA or gDNA derived from T cells, B-cell-depleted T cells, or PBMCs.

This CDR3 comprises 13 residues. V dropped 1 base and J dropped 10 bases, with 13 bases sitting between them. Per germline, CDR1 SGHTA and CDR2 FQGNSA. The protocol was immunoSEQ multiplex PCR, while the TCRdb copy is restricted to in-frame clones and leaves out a portion. Here the sample spans fewer than 200,000 clones, about 81% being singletons. V gene TRBV7-2 combines with J gene TRBJ1-1; D uncertain. Sequenced input: peripheral blood. The sequence was collected from a woman in her 70s with acute or convalescent COVID-19. This CDR3 reads CASSLGPSRGAFF. The CDR3, as DNA: TGTGCCAGCAGCTTAGGGCCCTCCCGCGGAGCTTTCTTT.